The rows below give T cell receptor beta chains drawn from one sample of a study of shared clonotypes between healthy human individuals. Generated by immunoSEQ multiplex PCR, the TCRdb table keeps only in-frame clones and is missing some. The sample holds 660,000 or so clones; approximately 96% are singletons and the top ten take about 0.12%. The material sequenced was naive CD8+ T cells sorted from blood. These TCRs come from a woman between 25 and 40 years old in good health. Each CDR3 is given with its conserved first and last residue. Each record gives: V gene, J gene, D gene, clone size, CDR3 protein, CDR3 DNA. The D gene is left open where the match is weak. The size of a clone is reported for some rows only, either as once, few or many, or as a class for expanded clones.

TRBV6-6	TRBJ2-1	TRBD1	-	CASSGTGPRFGNEQFF	TGTGCCAGCAGTGGGACAGGCCCTCGATTCGGGAATGAGCAGTTCTTC
TRBV6-1	TRBJ2-7	TRBD1	-	CASSDDRGSYEQYF	TGTGCCAGCAGTGACGACAGGGGCTCCTACGAGCAGTACTTC
TRBV10-2	TRBJ1-1	TRBD1	-	CASSAGQGLNTEAFF	TGCGCCAGCAGTGCAGGACAGGGTTTGAACACTGAAGCTTTCTTT
TRBV27	TRBJ2-1	-	-	CASSLYSLGNEQFF	TGTGCCAGCAGTTTATATTCCCTGGGCAATGAGCAGTTCTTC
TRBV15	TRBJ1-1	TRBD1	-	CATSTDRGTEAFF	TGTGCCACCAGTACTGACAGGGGCACTGAAGCTTTCTTT
TRBV20-1	TRBJ2-1	-	-	CSARVVGEQFF	TGCAGTGCTAGAGTAGTAGGTGAGCAGTTCTTC
TRBV27	TRBJ2-6	-	-	CASSFSSGANVLTF	TGTGCCAGCAGTTTTTCCTCTGGGGCCAACGTCCTGACTTTC
TRBV2	TRBJ2-1	TRBD2	-	CATKQWTSDYNEQFF	TGTGCCACGAAACAATGGACTAGCGACTACAATGAGCAGTTCTTC
TRBV4-1	TRBJ1-1	TRBD1	-	CASSLHLGTGGTEAFF	TGCGCCAGCAGCCTACACCTCGGGACAGGGGGCACTGAAGCTTTCTTT
TRBV7-3	TRBJ2-5	TRBD1	-	CASSATPGTDLQETQYF	TGTGCCAGCAGCGCCACGCCCGGGACAGACCTCCAAGAGACCCAGTACTTC
TRBV27	TRBJ1-1	-	-	CASSLIGGNTEAFF	TGTGCCAGCAGTTTGATAGGGGGAAACACTGAAGCTTTCTTT
TRBV28	TRBJ2-7	-	-	CASSTSPGLRAYEQYF	TGTGCCAGCAGCACTAGCCCCGGCTTAAGGGCCTACGAGCAGTACTTC
TRBV5-4	TRBJ2-6	-	once	CASGERYSGANVLTF	TGTGCCAGCGGAGAACGGTACTCTGGGGCCAACGTCCTGACTTTC
TRBV27	TRBJ2-5	-	-	CASSYSSWETQYF	TGTGCCAGCAGTTACTCCTCGTGGGAGACCCAGTACTTC
TRBV23-1	TRBJ1-5	-	-	CASSQHKGNQPQHF	TGCGCCAGCAGTCAACACAAGGGCAATCAGCCCCAGCATTTT
TRBV7-8	TRBJ2-7	-	-	CASSLPSVREYEQYF	TGTGCCAGCAGCTTACCGTCGGTCAGGGAGTACGAGCAGTACTTC
TRBV15	TRBJ1-5	-	-	CATSGGDWGNQPQHF	TGTGCCACCAGCGGAGGGGATTGGGGCAATCAGCCCCAGCATTTT
TRBV13	TRBJ1-2	-	-	CASSPSPHGYTF	TGTGCCAGCAGTCCATCCCCCCACGGCTACACCTTC
TRBV2	TRBJ1-4	-	-	CASSDMTRDINEKLFF	TGTGCCAGCAGTGACATGACCCGGGACATAAATGAAAAACTGTTTTTT
TRBV9	TRBJ1-3	-	-	CASSPEGRSGNTIYF	TGTGCCAGCAGCCCCGAGGGTCGCTCTGGAAACACCATATATTTT
TRBV27	TRBJ2-1	TRBD2	-	CASSGLAGGMGSYNEQFF	TGTGCCAGCAGCGGACTAGCGGGAGGTATGGGCTCCTACAATGAGCAGTTCTTC
TRBV5-8	TRBJ2-7	TRBD2	-	CASSFTASGSSYEQYF	TGTGCCAGCAGCTTCACGGCTAGCGGGAGCTCCTACGAGCAGTACTTC
TRBV19	TRBJ2-7	TRBD1	-	CASSIDAGTGIYEQYF	TGTGCCAGTAGTATAGATGCCGGGACAGGGATCTACGAGCAGTACTTC
TRBV4-1	TRBJ2-2	-	-	CASSLGRGGELFF	TGCGCCAGCAGCCTCGGGCGGGGTGGGGAGCTGTTTTTT
TRBV5-6	TRBJ1-2	TRBD1	-	CASSYNSGTGRFGGYGYTF	TGTGCCAGCAGCTATAATTCCGGGACAGGGAGGTTCGGGGGCTATGGCTACACCTTC
TRBV5-4	TRBJ2-7	-	-	CASSGDGGVQYF	TGTGCCAGCAGCGGGGACGGAGGGGTGCAGTACTTC
TRBV27	TRBJ2-7	-	-	CASSSQGHEQYF	TGTGCCAGCAGTTCTCAGGGCCACGAGCAGTACTTC
TRBV5-6	TRBJ2-2	-	-	CASRYQGAGELFF	TGTGCCAGCAGGTATCAGGGCGCCGGGGAGCTGTTTTTT
TRBV29-1	TRBJ2-3	-	-	CSVSGTGTDTQYF	TGCAGCGTTTCTGGGACTGGCACAGATACGCAGTATTTT
TRBV4-1	TRBJ2-7	TRBD2	once	CASSQEMASGAYEQYF	TGCGCCAGCAGCCAAGAAATGGCTAGCGGAGCCTACGAGCAGTACTTC
TRBV15	TRBJ2-2	TRBD2	-	CATSSIAGVTGELFF	TGTGCCACCAGCAGTATAGCGGGAGTCACCGGGGAGCTGTTTTTT
TRBV27	TRBJ2-1	TRBD2	-	CASSFSSGSSYNEQFF	TGTGCCAGCAGTTTTTCAAGCGGGAGTTCCTACAATGAGCAGTTCTTC
TRBV9	TRBJ1-2	-	-	CASSVELGRGYTF	TGTGCCAGCAGCGTAGAATTAGGGCGCGGCTACACCTTC
TRBV27	TRBJ1-4	-	-	CASSFAGDNEKLFF	TGTGCCAGCAGTTTCGCAGGGGATAATGAAAAACTGTTTTTT
TRBV6-5	TRBJ2-7	TRBD1	-	CASSFTGDYEQYF	TGTGCCAGCAGCTTCACAGGGGACTACGAGCAGTACTTC
TRBV2	TRBJ1-2	-	-	CASRIPGRDGYTF	TGTGCCAGCAGGATTCCAGGACGCGATGGCTACACCTTC
TRBV28	TRBJ1-5	TRBD1	-	CASIRDRRFRSGNQPQHF	TGTGCCAGCATCCGGGACAGACGGTTCAGATCTGGCAATCAGCCCCAGCATTTT
TRBV2	TRBJ2-3	TRBD2	-	CARSGGSSLSGRAADTQYF	TGTGCCCGCTCCGGGGGCAGCTCGCTTAGCGGGAGGGCTGCAGATACGCAGTATTTT
TRBV7-2	TRBJ2-7	-	-	CASSSDLGEIFSYEQYF	TGTGCCAGCAGTTCCGACCTAGGGGAGATATTTTCGTACGAGCAGTACTTC
TRBV5-1	TRBJ2-6	TRBD1	-	CASSPRRTGLAGANVLTF	TGCGCCAGCTCCCCACGGCGGACAGGGCTAGCTGGGGCCAACGTCCTGACTTTC
TRBV6-1	TRBJ1-5	TRBD1	-	CASSDRDSSNQPQHF	TGTGCCAGCAGTGACCGGGACAGTAGCAATCAGCCCCAGCATTTT
TRBV28	TRBJ2-1	-	-	CASSLRDPQSSYNEQFF	TGTGCCAGCAGTTTACGGGACCCACAGAGCTCCTACAATGAGCAGTTCTTC
TRBV11-2	TRBJ2-2	TRBD1	-	CASSPLGTGDTGELFF	TGTGCCAGCAGTCCTCTGGGGACAGGGGACACCGGGGAGCTGTTTTTT
TRBV10-3	TRBJ2-1	-	once	CAISESSQANNEQFF	TGTGCCATCAGTGAGTCAAGCCAAGCGAACAATGAGCAGTTCTTC
TRBV28	TRBJ1-1	TRBD1	-	CASSLTGGPAAEAFF	TGTGCCAGCAGTTTAACAGGGGGCCCCGCGGCTGAAGCTTTCTTT
TRBV16	TRBJ1-3	-	-	CASSQEIPTGNTIYF	TGTGCCAGCAGCCAGGAGATCCCGACTGGAAACACCATATATTTT
TRBV4-2	TRBJ2-1	TRBD2	-	CASSQDFKTGLAGSNEQFF	TGTGCCAGCAGCCAAGATTTTAAAACCGGACTAGCGGGAAGCAATGAGCAGTTCTTC
TRBV5-8	TRBJ2-7	TRBD2	-	CASSFASGSNEQYF	TGTGCCAGCAGCTTTGCTAGCGGGAGCAACGAGCAGTACTTC
TRBV27	TRBJ2-6	TRBD2	-	CASSPTSGRAGANVLTF	TGTGCCAGCAGTCCGACTAGCGGGAGGGCTGGGGCCAACGTCCTGACTTTC
TRBV19	TRBJ2-7	-	-	CASSPRQWSSYEQYF	TGTGCCAGTAGCCCCCGACAGTGGAGCTCCTACGAGCAGTACTTC
TRBV28	TRBJ2-1	TRBD2	-	CASSSSGSSYNEQFF	TGTGCCAGCAGCTCCAGCGGGAGTAGCTACAATGAGCAGTTCTTC
TRBV7-3	TRBJ2-7	TRBD2	-	CASSLATSEYEQYF	TGTGCCAGCAGCCTGGCGACTAGCGAGTACGAGCAGTACTTC
TRBV19	TRBJ2-2	TRBD2	-	CASKGWLAELNTGELFF	TGTGCCAGTAAAGGGTGGCTAGCGGAGCTGAACACCGGGGAGCTGTTTTTT
TRBV6-1	TRBJ2-5	TRBD1	-	CASSRTGTNQETQYF	TGTGCCAGCAGTCGGACAGGGACCAACCAAGAGACCCAGTACTTC
TRBV4-1	TRBJ2-2	TRBD1	-	CASSQQDRVTGELFF	TGCGCCAGCAGCCAACAAGACAGGGTAACCGGGGAGCTGTTTTTT
TRBV27	TRBJ2-7	TRBD2	-	CASSHVRGGYEQYF	TGTGCCAGCAGTCATGTCCGGGGGGGGTACGAGCAGTACTTC
TRBV27	TRBJ2-1	-	-	CASSLHEGENNEQFF	TGTGCCAGCAGTTTACACGAGGGTGAGAACAATGAGCAGTTCTTC